The 12 T cell receptor beta chains reported below all come from one sample, sequenced in a study of T-cell memory formation after mild COVID-19. TCRdb recomputed calls from the 5' RACE reads with MiXCR, one row per CDR3 protein. The sample shows roughly 450,000 distinct CDR3 sequences, roughly 18% of them seen only once. Sequencing was carried out using PBMCs or a T cell subset sorted from them (not recorded which). The receptors were sampled from an adult woman who had mild COVID-19 (a few samples of this study predate the infection). Cell type and time point are not known.

This clonotype has only a few counts. The rearrangement uses TRBV20-1 and TRBJ1-3, with D hard to call. The V and J ends lost 3 bases and 0 bases respectively, with 18 bases between them. The length of the CDR3 is 17 residues. Germline V gene lookup returns CDR1 DFQATT and CDR2 SNEGSKA (reference sequence). DNA of the CDR3: TGCAGTGCTAGTGCAGGCTTCTTAACCGGCTCTGGAAACACCATATATTTT. This gives the protein CSASAGFLTGSGNTIYF.

This clonotype has more than one count but fewer than ten. The chain carries TRBV6-2 or TRBV6-3 and TRBJ2-1; 13 nucleotides align to TRBD2. Unmatched junction bases numbered 9, after V lost 6 bases and J lost 10 bases. Germline-derived CDR1 and CDR2 are MNHEY and SVGEGT. The CDR3 spans 15 residues. The CDR3 DNA follows: TGTGCCAGCAGAAAACTAGCGGGAGGGCCTCAAGAGCAGTTCTTC. It codes for CASRKLAGGPQEQFF.

At least ten counts were recorded for this clonotype. This chain links TRBV29-1 with TRBJ2-3; D gene uncertain. Germline loops: CDR1 SQVTM, CDR2 ANQGSEA. V gave up 4 bases and J gave up 7 bases, with 12 bases separating them. The CDR3 has 12 amino acids. CDR3 bases: TGCAGCGTTGGTAAACGGGCCAATACGCAGTATTTT. Translation: CSVGKRANTQYF.

This clonotype occurred a few times. This rearrangement joins TRBV7-9 to TRBJ2-5; maybe TRBD2 (5 bases). Per germline, CDR1 SEHNR and CDR2 FQNEAQ (reference sequence). V was pared by 2 bases and J by 5 bases, with 9 bases between. This CDR3 has 13 amino acids. The CDR3 coding sequence is TGTGCCAGCAGCTTATCGGGAATGGAGACCCAGTACTTC. Protein sequence: CASSLSGMETQYF. Combining the CDR3 with reference TRBV7-9 and TRBJ2-5 gives the whole variable domain DTGVSQNPRHKITKRGQNVTFRCDPISEHNRLYWYRQTLGQGPEFLTYFQNEAQLEKSRLLSDRFSAERPKGSFSTLEIQRTEQGDSAMYLCASSLSGMETQYFGPGTRLLVL.

The rearrangement links TRBV4-3 to TRBJ2-5; D is ambiguous. V gave up 0 bases and J gave up 2 bases, with 16 bases separating them. Germline V gene lookup returns CDR1 LGHNA and CDR2 YSLEER. The CDR3 runs 17 residues. The CDR3 spells CASSQDYGLGYQETQYF. The CDR3 DNA follows: TGCGCCAGCAGCCAAGATTACGGTCTTGGCTATCAAGAGACCCAGTACTTC.

This chain connects TRBV7-9 to TRBJ1-1; 7 bases fit TRBD1. This CDR3 region has 15 residues. V gave up 4 bases and J gave up 4 bases; unmatched junction bases: 9. Germline CDR1 SEHNR, CDR2 FQNEAQ (reference sequence). CDR3 nucleotide sequence: TGTGCCAGCAGCTCTCCGACAGGGCAGGGCACTGAAGCTTTCTTT. Translation: CASSSPTGQGTEAFF.

This clonotype was counted ten times or more. The chain joins TRBV18 to TRBJ2-7; unclear D gene. Trimming took 3 bases from V and 4 from J, leaving 10 bases between them. CDR3 length equals 13 residues. Germline V lookup: CDR1 KGHSH, CDR2 LQKENI. The CDR3 sequence is CASSPSSGYEQYF. CDR3 DNA: TGTGCCAGCTCACCGTCGTCGGGTTACGAGCAGTACTTC.

This clonotype was observed a handful of times. This chain connects TRBV14 to TRBJ2-7; D unclear. Per germline, CDR1 SGHDN and CDR2 FVKESK. V lost 5 bases, J lost 6 bases, and 5 bases lay in between. The CDR3 extends over 10 amino acids. The CDR3 nucleotides are TGTGCCAGCAGCGTCGGCGAGCAGTACTTC. Its protein is CASSVGEQYF.

This clonotype was recorded many times. The chain couples TRBV4-3 to TRBJ1-1; D is unclear. The germline V and J ends were trimmed by 4 bases and 4 bases, with 10 bases remaining between them. Germline assignment: CDR1 LGHNA and CDR2 YSLEER. CDR3 size: 13 residues. The CDR3: CASSRKGATEAFF. In DNA, the CDR3 is TGCGCCAGCAGCCGAAAGGGTGCCACTGAAGCTTTCTTT.

This chain joins TRBV27 and TRBJ2-3; D might be TRBD1 (5 bases). V lost 2 bases, J lost 3 bases, and 15 bases lay in between. The CDR3 covers 16 residues. Germline V gene lookup returns CDR1 MNHEY and CDR2 SMNVEV (reference sequence). CDR3 loop: CASSLMWGLGTDTQYF. In nucleotides, the CDR3 is TGTGCCAGCAGTTTAATGTGGGGCCTGGGGACAGATACGCAGTATTTT.

In DNA form, the CDR3 reads TGTGCCAGCTCACCACCGTCGGGCGGTTCGGGAAACACCATATATTTT. Its translation is CASSPPSGGSGNTIYF. The chain combines TRBV18 with TRBJ1-3, with unresolved D. The CDR3 is made up of 16 amino acids. Trimming cost V 0 bases and J 4 bases, with 13 bases left between them. The germline V gene has CDR1 KGHSH and CDR2 LQKENI.

The table lists this clonotype with a few counts. This rearrangement joins TRBV5-1 to TRBJ2-3, with D uncertain. CDR3 length equals 15 residues. With 2 bases removed from V and 1 base from J, the gap between germline ends came to 11 bases. The germline V gene encodes CDR1 SGHRS and CDR2 YFSETQ. The CDR3 reads CASSFPLGGTDTQYF. CDR3 in DNA: TGCGCCAGCAGCTTCCCTTTAGGAGGCACAGATACGCAGTATTTT.